The source of this TCR beta chain is a study of blood T cell repertoires in COVID-19 (TCRdb year 2020). About the study as a whole: Samples from collaborators originated in the United States, Italy and Spain and spanned both the acute and convalescent phases of COVID-19. The prospective study material was composed of cDNA or gDNA derived from T cells, B-cell-depleted T cells, or PBMCs. Deeply sampled blood TCRbeta repertoires from subjects exposed to, actively infected with, or recovered from COVID-19 were included in the dataset. The repertoires were made available in a free public database intended to serve as a resource for research on the immune response to SARS-CoV-2. The samples were drawn from the first 160 participants of the ongoing ImmuneRACE study and from 950 to 1,500 subjects provided by 6 global collaborators. A de-identified subject ID, COVID-19 status, age in years and sex were almost always included in the sample metadata. Where available, HLA class I and class II types were taken from metadata supplied by the sample provider and were not determined by assay-based typing. What the research found in general, with its limitations: Clinical and demographic metadata were provided uncurated, with the amount varying by source and participant.

Participants in the prospective study were aged about 18 to 95 years, lived in under 30 United States geographic areas, and enrolled through a virtual design. To assign participants to cohorts, the prospective study relied on clinical history that participants themselves reported in a screening survey and a study questionnaire. Each participant in the prospective study had whole blood, serum and a nasopharyngeal or oropharyngeal swab collected by mobile phlebotomists. Over an approximately 2-month period, participants in the prospective study had the option of providing additional blood draws and questionnaires. Before DNA extraction, blood samples from the prospective study were shipped at room temperature or frozen. CDR1 and CDR2, per the germline V gene (reference sequence), are GTSNPN and SVGIG. Counted from cysteine to phenylalanine, this CDR3 has 13 amino acids. The kept DNA is CDR3 alone, 39 bases in frame from the first base. V sheds 5 bases and J sheds 1 base, leaving 11 bases between their ends.

TCRbeta CDR3 regions were amplified from genomic DNA by means of the immunoSEQ Assay, a bias-controlled multiplex PCR. The authors' pipeline ran thus. The number of nucleated cells in each sample was estimated from the amplification of reference gene primers within the assay. Sequence reads were collapsed and filtered to measure the absolute abundance of every unique TCRbeta CDR3 rearrangement. For each sample, productive Simpson clonality was calculated by taking the square root of Simpson's diversity index across productive rearrangements. Here the immuneACCESS table is served through TCRdb, limited to in-frame sequences with V and J called. Missing clones are a known gap in these copies; in checked studies unresolved V genes cover under half, and the rest lacks a known reason. The DNA gave D and trimming, while V, J and clone size come from that table. Recorded for this sample are about 190,000 clones; around 76% of them occurred a single time. The leading ten clones occupy about a sixth of the sample.

Concerning this clone: Its antigen is still unknown. Within one base of it there is no much larger clone, and no base qualities were kept.

The rearrangement joined TRBV30 to TRBJ1-1, with TRBD1 tentatively as D gene (6 bases match). The clonotype originates from a woman in her fifties or sixties with acute COVID-19. Material for sequencing was PBMCs or T cells enriched from blood (not recorded which). CDR3 protein: CAWERGGNTEAFF. The nucleotides read TGTGCCTGGGAAAGGGGGGGGAACACTGAAGCTTTCTTT.